The subject of this entry is one T cell receptor (beta chain). Treatment described: randomized to nivolumab then ipilimumab (arm A) or the reverse (arm B). The data were taken from a study of sequential checkpoint blockade in melanoma. Across the whole study: First-line arms were nivolumab then ipilimumab, or the reverse, randomized 1:1.

CDR1 LNHDA and CDR2 SQIVND come from the germline V gene (reference sequence). This CDR3 contains 16 residues. V gave up 9 bases and J gave up 0 bases; unmatched junction bases: 9. Produced via immunoSEQ multiplex PCR; TCRdb's table is partial and in-frame only. Of about 6,000 clones detected, approximately 21% appear once; the ten largest clones hold roughly 10%. Sequencing used tumor tissue (inferred from file names), obtained from a patient given nivolumab and ipilimumab in sequence. The sequence came from a human donor with melanoma. The chain joins TRBV19 to TRBJ1-5; 9 positions match TRBD1. Here the CDR3 reads CASNDRGAYSNQPQHF. The CDR3 region has the DNA TGTGCCAGCAATGACAGGGGGGCTTATAGCAATCAGCCCCAGCATTTT.